This T cell receptor beta chain was recovered during a study of monozygotic twins with inflammatory bowel disease. Points from the study as a whole: Since immunosuppressive treatments differed, patient repertoires may have gained added variability. Concordant and discordant twins showed no difference in repertoire similarity, possibly from limited power.

The CDR3 is 15 residues long. Germline lookup yields CDR1 MNHNS and CDR2 SASEGT. With roughly 16 and 10 cycles respectively, two nested PCRs were carried out on TCRalpha and TCRbeta cDNA. TCRdb re-called the 5' RACE reads; every CDR3 protein appears as one record, without DNA. This table holds fewer than 450,000 distinct CDR3 sequences. For this clonotype: What it binds is not known.

The origin of this receptor is a human donor with ulcerative colitis or Crohn's disease, or a healthy co-twin of an affected twin (not recorded which). The rearrangement uses TRBV6-1 and TRBJ1-3; TCRdb reports TRBD1, a call that lacks DNA to check it against. Source material: blood. CDR3 sequence: CASVVSTQGGNTIYF.